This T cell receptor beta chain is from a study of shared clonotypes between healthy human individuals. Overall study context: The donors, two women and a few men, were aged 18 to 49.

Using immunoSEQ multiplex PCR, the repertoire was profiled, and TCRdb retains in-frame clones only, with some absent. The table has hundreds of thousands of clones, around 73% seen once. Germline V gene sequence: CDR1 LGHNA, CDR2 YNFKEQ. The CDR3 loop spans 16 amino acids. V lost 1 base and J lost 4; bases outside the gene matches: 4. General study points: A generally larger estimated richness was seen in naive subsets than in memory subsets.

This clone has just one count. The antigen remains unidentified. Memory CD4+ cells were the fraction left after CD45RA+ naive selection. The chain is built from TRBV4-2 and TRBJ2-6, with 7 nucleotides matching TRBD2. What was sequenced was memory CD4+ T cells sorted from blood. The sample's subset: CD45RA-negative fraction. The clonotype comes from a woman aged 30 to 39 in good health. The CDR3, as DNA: TGTGCCAGCAGCCAAGCGGCGGGAGCCGGGGCCAACGTCCTGACTTTC. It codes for CASSQAAGAGANVLTF.